The 31 T cell receptor beta chains in this list originate from one sample, sequenced in a study of blood T cell repertoires in COVID-19. Assay: immunoSEQ multiplex PCR; the TCRdb copy retains only in-frame clones and omits some. The sample has about 200,000 clones, 80% to 90% seen once. Sequencing input: peripheral blood. These receptors all stem from an older man with acute or convalescent COVID-19.

The J gene is TRBJ2-4, the V gene TRBV2, with a tentative D call TRBD1 (8 bases). The V and J ends lost 4 bases and 6 bases respectively, with 16 bases between them. Germline V gives CDR1 SNHLY, CDR2 FYNNEI. The CDR3 sequence is 15 residues long. This CDR3 is CASSGEGQAANIQYF. CDR3 nucleotides: TGTGCCAGCAGTGGGGAGGGACAGGCGGCAAACATTCAGTACTTC.

The chain links TRBV19 to TRBJ1-6; 11 bases are shared with TRBD1. This CDR3 comprises 16 residues. The J segment lost 7 bases and the V segment lost 5 bases, leaving 7 bases of the junction unmatched. Germline V CDR1 and CDR2: LNHDA, SQIVND (reference sequence). This CDR3 reads CASSARTGGGNSPLHF. The CDR3 region has the DNA TGTGCCAGTAGTGCCCGGACAGGGGGCGGGAATTCACCCCTCCACTTT.

V gene TRBV27 combines with J gene TRBJ1-6; D gene unclear. CDR3 size: 15 residues. Trimming removed 4 bases at V and 0 bases at J, with 7 bases between. The germline V gene has CDR1 MNHEY and CDR2 SMNVEV (reference sequence). The CDR3 DNA reads as TGTGCCAGCAGTTACGGGAGCTCCTATAATTCACCCCTCCACTTT. Translation gives CASSYGSSYNSPLHF.

This chain connects TRBV7-9 to TRBJ2-2; 9 nucleotides agree with TRBD1. V was clipped by 5 bases and J by 5 bases; unmatched bases: 12. CDR1 and CDR2 (germline): SEHNR, FQNEAQ (reference sequence). CDR3 length: 17 amino acids. Here the CDR3 reads CASSPGQGLGGTGELFF. Here the CDR3 DNA reads TGTGCCAGCAGCCCGGGACAGGGTTTGGGAGGTACCGGGGAGCTGTTTTTT.

CDR3 protein: CASSPDRDQPQHF. The CDR3 bases are TGTGCCAGCTCACCGGACAGGGATCAGCCCCAGCATTTT. The rearrangement links TRBV18 to TRBJ1-5, with 8 bases lining up with TRBD1. There are 13 residues in the CDR3. The J segment lost 5 bases and the V segment lost 3 bases, leaving 0 bases of the junction unmatched. Germline values: CDR1 KGHSH, CDR2 LQKENI.

The genes are TRBV6-5 and TRBJ2-5; 11 bases fit TRBD1. Per the germline V gene, CDR1 is MNHEY and CDR2 is SVGAGI. V lost 6 bases to trimming and J lost 5 bases; unmatched junction nucleotides: 5. The CDR3 has 14 amino acids. CDR3 sequence (DNA): TGTGCCAGCAGCCTCGGGACAGGGGGGGAGACCCAGTACTTC. Protein: CASSLGTGGETQYF.

This clone appeared a single time. V gene TRBV30 combines with J gene TRBJ1-6, with TRBD1 matching over 9 bases. CDR3 length equals 15 residues. V trimming: 1 base; J trimming: 6 bases; junction bases outside the gene matches: 4. Per germline, CDR1 GTSNPN and CDR2 SVGIG (reference sequence). CDR3 residues: CAWSGRTGANSPLHF. For the CDR3, the DNA is TGTGCCTGGAGTGGGAGGACAGGGGCTAATTCACCCCTCCACTTT.

This clone appeared a single time. The rearrangement links TRBV21-1 to TRBJ2-3; whether TRBD2, the table's D call, matches the DNA was not checked. TRBV21-1 is marked as a pseudogene. This CDR3 is built from 14 residues. The CDR3 sequence: CASSISGRAEAQYF. The CDR3 DNA reads as TGTGCCAGCAGCATCAGCGGGAGGGCGGAGGCGCAGTATTTT.

This sequence joins TRBV3-1 (or the pseudogene TRBV3-2) and TRBJ2-7, with no clear D. The CDR3 is 14 residues long. The V end was cut by 4 bases, the J end by 6 bases, with 16 bases between. CDR1 and CDR2 from the germline V gene are LGHDT and YNNKEL (reference sequence). The CDR3 region has the DNA TGTGCCAGCAGCCCCCAGACTGTAGCCGGCGAGCAGTACTTC. This sequence encodes CASSPQTVAGEQYF.

This sequence joins TRBV11-2 and TRBJ2-2, with 8 bases identical to TRBD1. Germline CDR1 SGHAT, CDR2 FQNNGV. The CDR3 sequence is 17 residues long. The J segment lost 5 bases and the V segment lost 2 bases, leaving 10 bases of the junction unmatched. The CDR3 reads CASSLRQGSLGTGELFF. The CDR3 region has the DNA TGTGCCAGCAGCTTACGACAGGGGTCGTTGGGGACCGGGGAGCTGTTTTTT.

The V call is TRBV6-5, the J call TRBJ2-5, with D maybe TRBD2 (6 bases). Trimming pared 6 bases from V and 3 bases from J, leaving 14 bases between. Per the germline V gene, CDR1 is MNHEY and CDR2 is SVGAGI. CDR3 size: 14 residues. The DNA of the CDR3 is TGTGCCAGCAGCGGGAGAGGGTGGGAAGAGACCCAGTACTTC. It translates to CASSGRGWEETQYF.

V gene TRBV20-1 combines with J gene TRBJ1-1; no firm D call. This CDR3 region has 10 residues. Germline V gives CDR1 DFQATT, CDR2 SNEGSKA (reference sequence). V was pared by 6 bases and J by 1 base, with 3 bases between. Here the CDR3 reads CSAKNTEAFF. DNA for the CDR3: TGCAGTGCCAAGAACACTGAAGCTTTCTTT.

V and J are TRBV7-9 and TRBJ2-2, with TRBD1 identical over 8 bases. Germline CDR1 SEHNR, CDR2 FQNEAQ (reference sequence). After removal of 6 bases from V and 0 bases from J, the junction contained 0 bases not matched to a gene. The CDR3 consists of 14 residues. CDR3 sequence (DNA): TGTGCCAGCAGGGGACAGGCGAACACCGGGGAGCTGTTTTTT. Protein sequence: CASRGQANTGELFF. The complete variable domain, with remaining parts taken from reference TRBV7-9 and TRBJ2-2, reads DTGVSQNPRHKITKRGQNVTFRCDPISEHNRLYWYRQTLGQGPEFLTYFQNEAQLEKSRLLSDRFSAERPKGSFSTLEIQRTEQGDSAMYLCASRGQANTGELFFGEGSRLTVL.

V is TRBV11-3 and J is TRBJ2-1; 13 bases align to TRBD2. Trimming at V came to 0 bases and at J to 8 bases, leaving 1 base not matched to a gene. This CDR3 contains 15 residues. CDR1 and CDR2 (germline): SGHNT, YENEEA. CDR3 amino acids: CASSLELAGGHEQFF. As DNA, the CDR3 is TGTGCCAGCAGCTTAGAACTAGCGGGAGGGCATGAGCAGTTCTTC.

V gene TRBV27 combines with J gene TRBJ1-5, with 7 nucleotides matching TRBD1. This CDR3 spans 15 amino acids. The V and J ends lost 5 bases and 7 bases, in that order; junction bases with no gene match: 11. From germline, CDR1 is MNHEY and CDR2 SMNVEV (reference sequence). The DNA for the CDR3 is TGTGCCAGCAGTCCCGACAGGGCCAAGAGCCAGCCCCAGCATTTT. Amino acids: CASSPDRAKSQPQHF.

This sequence joins TRBV7-9 and TRBJ2-2, with 8 positions matching TRBD1. Looked up from germline, CDR1 is SEHNR and CDR2 is FQNEAQ (reference sequence). V lost 2 bases and J lost 6; bases outside the gene matches: 5. The CDR3 contains 15 residues. CDR3: CASSLSGTGAGELFF. The CDR3 DNA sequence: TGTGCCAGCAGCTTAAGTGGGACAGGAGCCGGGGAGCTGTTTTTT.

V is TRBV19 and J is TRBJ2-1; 9 nucleotides line up with TRBD1. This CDR3 is built from 14 residues. Germline-derived CDR1 and CDR2 are LNHDA and SQIVND (reference sequence). Trimming took 9 bases from V and 6 from J; bases not matched to a gene: 9. The CDR3, as DNA: TGTGCCAGCGGCCGGGACAGGGCCGGCAATGAGCAGTTCTTC. Amino acid sequence: CASGRDRAGNEQFF.

This clone was found a few times. The gene calls are TRBV19 and TRBJ2-2; 10 nucleotides align to TRBD1. J was trimmed by 4 bases and V by 6 bases; bases with no gene match: 8. Germline assignment: CDR1 LNHDA and CDR2 SQIVND (reference sequence). The CDR3 has 16 residues. CDR3 coding DNA: TGTGCCAGTAGCATACGACAGGGGGCAATCACCGGGGAGCTGTTTTTT. Protein sequence: CASSIRQGAITGELFF.

The CDR3 reads CAISDRGRTYEQYF. The CDR3 DNA sequence: TGTGCCATCAGTGACAGGGGTCGGACCTACGAGCAGTACTTC. The chain joins TRBV10-3 to TRBJ2-7, with D possibly being TRBD1 (6 bases). Germline assignment: CDR1 ENHRY and CDR2 SYGVKD. With 3 bases removed from V and 2 bases from J, the gap between germline ends came to 11 bases. CDR3 size: 14 residues.

The chain recombines TRBV29-1 with TRBJ2-7, with 8 nucleotides matching TRBD1. CDR1 SQVTM and CDR2 ANQGSEA come from the germline V gene. Trimming took 5 bases from V and 0 from J; bases not matched to a gene: 6. CDR3 length equals 14 residues. The CDR3 coding sequence is TGCAGCGTTATGGCAGGGGGCACCTCCTACGAGCAGTACTTC. Encoded protein: CSVMAGGTSYEQYF.

This chain links TRBV5-4 with TRBJ2-3, with 10 bases identical to TRBD2. The V gene end was trimmed by 2 bases and the J gene end by 2 bases; junction bases not matched to a gene: 2. The CDR3 runs to 15 residues. The germline CDR1 and CDR2 sequences are SGHNT and YYREEE (reference sequence). The CDR3 DNA follows: TGTGCCAGCAGCTTACTAGCGGGATTCACAGATACGCAGTATTTT. Its translation is CASSLLAGFTDTQYF.

V usage is TRBV4-1 and J usage is TRBJ2-6; D ambiguous. The CDR3 contains 17 residues. The V gene lost 0 bases and the J gene lost 2 bases, with 11 bases spanning the gap. Germline CDR1 is MGHRA and CDR2 is YSYEKL. In DNA, the CDR3 is TGCGCCAGCAGCCAAGATCCCCGGTCCCCTGGGGCCAACGTCCTGACTTTC. Residues: CASSQDPRSPGANVLTF.

The chain uses TRBV28 and TRBJ1-5; the D is unclear. Germline-derived CDR1 and CDR2 are MDHEN and SYDVKM. Trimming took 4 bases from V and 9 from J, leaving 10 bases between them. This CDR3 spans 12 amino acids. The CDR3 loop reads CASSSPLAPQHF. CDR3 DNA: TGTGCCAGCAGTTCTCCCCTGGCGCCCCAGCATTTT.

The chain carries TRBV6-1 and TRBJ2-1, with TRBD2 matching 9 bases. The V segment lost 2 bases and the J segment 10 bases; nucleotides outside the gene matches: 9. From germline, CDR1 is MNHNS and CDR2 SASEGT. This CDR3 contains 15 residues. DNA of the CDR3: TGTGCCAGCAGTGAAAACCTAGCGGGAAAAGGAGAGCAGTTCTTC. This sequence encodes CASSENLAGKGEQFF.

The chain employs TRBV19 and TRBJ2-1; 9 bases align to TRBD2. The CDR3 contains 14 residues. Germline V lookup: CDR1 LNHDA, CDR2 SQIVND (reference sequence). With V trimmed by 6 bases and J by 1 base, 1 base remained unmatched. CDR3 amino acids: CASRREGSYNEQFF. CDR3 nucleotide sequence: TGTGCCAGTAGGCGGGAGGGATCCTACAATGAGCAGTTCTTC.

This clone was observed a handful of times. The V call is TRBV18, the J call TRBJ1-2; TRBD1 agrees at 10 bases. The CDR3 is 15 residues long. The germline gives CDR1 KGHSH, CDR2 LQKENI. The V segment lost 3 bases and the J segment 4 bases; nucleotides outside the gene matches: 5. The CDR3 spells CASSPTTGGSYGYTF. The CDR3 bases are TGTGCCAGCTCACCGACGACAGGGGGCAGCTATGGCTACACCTTC. The full variable domain, its missing parts supplied by reference TRBV18 and TRBJ1-2, is NAGVMQNPRHLVRRRGQEARLRCSPMKGHSHVYWYRQLPEEGLKFMVYLQKENIIDESGMPKERFSAEFPKEGPSILRIQQVVRGDSAAYFCASSPTTGGSYGYTFGSGTRLTVV.

This clone has more than one count but fewer than ten. J is TRBJ1-4 and V is TRBV5-4; 10 positions match TRBD1. Germline-derived CDR1 and CDR2 are SGHNT and YYREEE (reference sequence). This CDR3 has 15 amino acids. V lost 4 bases and J lost 5; bases outside the gene matches: 5. The CDR3: CASSHKGQGNEKLFF. The CDR3 DNA reads TGTGCCAGCAGCCATAAGGGACAGGGGAATGAAAAACTGTTTTTT.

This clone has only a few counts. V and J are TRBV7-3 and TRBJ2-3; perhaps TRBD1 as D (5 bases). CDR3 length: 14 residues. Trimming pared 5 bases from V and 0 bases from J, leaving 9 bases between. The germline gives CDR1 SGHTA, CDR2 FQGTGA. The DNA of the CDR3 is TGTGCCAGCAGCCTTCAGGGAAGCACAGATACGCAGTATTTT. This codes for CASSLQGSTDTQYF.

The chain joins TRBV28 to TRBJ1-5; tentative D call: TRBD1 (6 bases). CDR1 is MDHEN, CDR2 SYDVKM, per germline. Trimming shortened V by 5 bases and J by 3 bases, and 17 bases separated the two germline ends. The CDR3 has 16 amino acids. CDR3 amino acids: CASSLGQSWNNQPQHF. The CDR3 region has the DNA TGTGCCAGCAGTCTAGGACAGTCGTGGAACAATCAGCCCCAGCATTTT.

The rearrangement joins TRBV5-4 to TRBJ2-4, with D hard to call. The CDR3 loop spans 14 amino acids. CDR1 is SGHNT and CDR2 is YYREEE in the germline V gene (reference sequence). Trimming took 0 bases from V and 0 from J, leaving 4 bases between them. The CDR3 region has the DNA TGTGCCAGCAGCTTGGCAGTAGCCAAAAACATTCAGTACTTC. As protein: CASSLAVAKNIQYF.

The chain joins TRBV7-2 to TRBJ2-7; possible D gene TRBD1, 5 bases. This CDR3 contains 15 residues. Germline V gene sequence: CDR1 SGHTA, CDR2 FQGNSA. V was shortened by 5 bases and J by 1 base, with 15 bases between the two germline ends. The CDR3 DNA reads as TGTGCCAGCAGCGTAGGCCCCGACAGATCCTACGAGCAGTACTTC. This sequence encodes CASSVGPDRSYEQYF.